The 8 T cell receptor beta chains below all came from one sample that was sequenced in a study of T cells in Graves' hyperthyroidism and ophthalmopathy. The CDR3 regions of TCR beta were amplified from RNA transcripts. The HTBI set primed first-round TCR CDR3 RT-PCR. MiXCR, run by TCRdb on the multiplex PCR reads, gives a single entry per CDR3 protein. The table records approximately 380,000 distinct CDR3 sequences, about a fifth of them present only once. Sequenced: blood. The origin of the receptors is a man in his late teens or twenties with Graves' ophthalmopathy.

This clonotype was recorded many times. The chain employs TRBV13 and TRBJ2-7; D is unresolved. The CDR3 contains 11 residues. V was pared by 0 bases and J by 8 bases, with 5 bases between. CDR1 and CDR2 (germline): PRHDT, FYEKMQ (reference sequence). The CDR3 nucleotides read TGTGCCAGCAGCTTAGGTGGTAAGCAGTACTTC. As protein: CASSLGGKQYF.

V gene TRBV6-1 combines with J gene TRBJ1-1, with 8 bases that match TRBD1. Unmatched junction bases numbered 4, after V lost 6 bases and J lost 7 bases. This CDR3 is built from 12 residues. CDR1 is MNHNS and CDR2 is SASEGT in the germline V gene. This CDR3 is CASSLQGGEAFF. The CDR3 DNA reads as TGTGCCAGCAGCCTACAGGGGGGTGAAGCTTTCTTT.

The sample holds a few counts of this clonotype. The rearrangement joins TRBV18 to TRBJ1-3; no definite D call. Germline CDR1 and CDR2: KGHSH and LQKENI. The CDR3 is 12 residues long. Deletions cut 5 bases from V and 5 bases from J, with 7 bases between. CDR3 sequence: CASSTDRNTIYF. The DNA for the CDR3 is TGTGCCAGCTCAACAGACAGAAACACCATATATTTT.

V and J are TRBV7-3 and TRBJ1-2, with D possibly TRBD1 on 6 matching bases. V dropped 4 bases and J dropped 2 bases, with 14 bases sitting between them. Germline V gives CDR1 SGHTA, CDR2 FQGTGA. The CDR3 runs to 15 residues. CDR3 amino acids: CASSSTGGGNYGYTF. CDR3 DNA sequence: TGTGCCAGCAGCTCGACAGGTGGCGGAAACTATGGCTACACCTTC. Complete variable domain (other parts from reference TRBV7-3 and TRBJ1-2): GAGVSQTPSNKVTEKGKYVELRCDPISGHTALYWYRQSLGQGPEFLIYFQGTGAADDSGLPNDRFFAVRPEGSVSTLKIQRTERGDSAVYLCASSSTGGGNYGYTFGSGTRLTVV.

This clonotype was found many times. This chain uses TRBV13 with TRBJ2-2; tentatively, D is TRBD1 (6 bases). The CDR3 spans 14 residues. The V and J ends lost 3 bases and 4 bases respectively, with 9 bases between them. Germline CDR1 PRHDT, CDR2 FYEKMQ (reference sequence). The CDR3 spells CASSFQDSTGELFF. The CDR3 DNA sequence: TGTGCCAGCAGCTTCCAGGACAGCACCGGGGAGCTGTTTTTT.

In its sample, this clonotype was seen a few times. The V call is TRBV10-2, the J call TRBJ2-7; the D call may be TRBD1 or TRBD2 (5 bases each). This CDR3 has 12 residues. Trimming took off 2 bases at V and 6 bases at J, with 8 bases between the two ends. From germline, CDR1 is WSHSY and CDR2 SAAADI. The CDR3 sequence: CASSEQGAEQYF. In nucleotides, the CDR3 is TGCGCCAGCAGTGAGCAGGGAGCCGAGCAGTACTTC.

This clonotype was seen repeatedly, ten times or more. The chain joins TRBV7-9 to TRBJ2-1; D may be TRBD2 (6 bases). V lost 3 bases and J 0 bases, leaving 24 bases between the germline ends. CDR3 length equals 20 residues. The germline V gene has CDR1 SEHNR and CDR2 FQNEAQ (reference sequence). The CDR3 protein is CASSFAGSYLRQRSYNEQFF. Written as DNA, the CDR3 is TGTGCCAGCAGCTTTGCCGGGAGCTATCTGCGGCAACGCTCCTACAATGAGCAGTTCTTC.

In its sample, this clonotype was seen many times. V and J are TRBV3-1 and TRBJ1-1; 7 bases align to TRBD1. This CDR3 has 15 amino acids. Per germline, CDR1 LGHDT and CDR2 YNNKEL (reference sequence). The trim removed 4 bases at V and 2 bases at J, leaving 7 bases unmatched. CDR3 coding DNA: TGTGCCAGCAGCCGAGGGACAGCGTATAACACTGAAGCTTTCTTT. It yields the protein CASSRGTAYNTEAFF.